The sequence of this T cell receptor beta chain was determined in a study of blood T cell repertoires in COVID-19. Across the whole study: The United States, Italy and Spain were the sources of the acute and convalescent COVID-19 samples. T cells, B-cell-depleted T cells, or PBMCs supplied cDNA or gDNA.

As originally analysed: Reference gene primers were amplified, and this amplification served to estimate nucleated cell counts. TCRdb keeps only in-frame clones here, not all; method: immunoSEQ multiplex PCR. That table supplies the V and J calls and clone size; D and trimming were determined from the DNA. The sample has 250,000 to 300,000 clones; roughly nine tenths are singletons. The CDR3 length is 15 residues. V lost 2 bases and J lost 1; bases outside the gene matches: 2. Germline-derived CDR1 and CDR2 are SGHRS and YFSETQ. This TCR came from a woman between 50 and 59 years old who had recovered from COVID-19. The specimen sequenced was peripheral blood. The V gene is TRBV5-1, the J gene TRBJ2-5, with 10 bases that match TRBD2. In DNA, the CDR3 is TGCGCCAGCAGCTTCCCTAGCGGGGGCCAAGAGACCCAGTACTTC. It translates to CASSFPSGGQETQYF.